The T cell receptor beta chain under discussion was sequenced for a study of regulatory T cells in long-lasting Graves disease. iRepertoire HTBI primers and Arm-PCR of CDR3 regions built TCR beta libraries. One entry per CDR3 protein, called by TCRdb with MiXCR from the multiplex PCR reads. The table shows under 450,000 distinct CDR3 sequences, with 20% to 25% occurring only once. Stated time point: persistent/refractory GD, antithyroid drugs over 5 years with positive TRAb. The TCR library used RNA extracted from PBMCs. Germline CDR1 SGHTA, CDR2 FQGNSA. CDR3 length equals 15 residues. The V and J ends lost 5 bases and 4 bases respectively, with 17 bases between them.

The source was peripheral blood mononuclear cells (PBMCs), collected when the disease was refractory, from a patient treated with antithyroid drugs. J is TRBJ1-2 and V is TRBV7-2; tentatively, D is TRBD1 (5 bases). The origin of this receptor is a female donor with Graves disease. The CDR3 sequence: CASSPDGGVGYGYTF. In DNA form, the CDR3 reads TGTGCCAGCAGCCCCGACGGGGGAGTAGGCTATGGCTACACCTTC.